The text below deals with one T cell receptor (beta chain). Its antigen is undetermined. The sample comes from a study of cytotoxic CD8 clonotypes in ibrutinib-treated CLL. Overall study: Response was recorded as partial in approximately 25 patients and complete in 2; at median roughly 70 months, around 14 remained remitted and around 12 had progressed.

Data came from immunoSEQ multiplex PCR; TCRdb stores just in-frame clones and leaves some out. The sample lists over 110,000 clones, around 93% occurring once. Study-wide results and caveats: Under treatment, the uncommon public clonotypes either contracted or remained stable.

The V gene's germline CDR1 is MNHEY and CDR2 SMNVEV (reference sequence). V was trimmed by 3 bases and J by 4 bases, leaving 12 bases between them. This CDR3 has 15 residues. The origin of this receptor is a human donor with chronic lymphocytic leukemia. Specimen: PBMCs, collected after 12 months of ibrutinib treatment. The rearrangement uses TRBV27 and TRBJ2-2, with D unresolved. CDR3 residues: CASSLGRQSTGELFF. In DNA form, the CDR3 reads TGTGCCAGCAGTTTGGGTCGGCAGAGCACCGGGGAGCTGTTTTTT.